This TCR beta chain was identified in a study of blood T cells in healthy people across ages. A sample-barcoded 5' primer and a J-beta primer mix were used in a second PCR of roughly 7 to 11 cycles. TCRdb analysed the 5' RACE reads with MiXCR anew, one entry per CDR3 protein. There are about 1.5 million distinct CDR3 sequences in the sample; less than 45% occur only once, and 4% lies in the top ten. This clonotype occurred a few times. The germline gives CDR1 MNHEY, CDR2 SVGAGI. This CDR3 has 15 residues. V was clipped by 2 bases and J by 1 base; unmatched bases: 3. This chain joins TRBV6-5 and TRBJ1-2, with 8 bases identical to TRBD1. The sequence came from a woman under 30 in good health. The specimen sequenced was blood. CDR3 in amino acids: CASSYGQGSNYGYTF. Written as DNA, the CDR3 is TGTGCCAGCAGTTACGGACAGGGAAGTAACTATGGCTACACCTTC.